Sequencing of this T cell receptor (beta chain) was carried out in a study of blood T cell repertoires in COVID-19. Trimming took 8 bases from V and 3 from J, leaving 13 bases between them. Germline V lookup: CDR1 ENHRY, CDR2 SYGVKD. This CDR3 has 13 amino acids. Per the authors' pipeline: How many nucleated cells were present was estimated from reference gene primer amplification. The assay was immunoSEQ multiplex PCR, and TCRdb's table has in-frame clones only and misses some. The DNA gave D and trimming, while V, J and clone size come from that table. The table records around 500,000 clones, 70% to 90% of them present only once.

The clonotype originates from a woman between 40 and 55 years old who had recovered from COVID-19. What was sequenced was PBMCs or T cells enriched from blood (not recorded which). The gene calls are TRBV10-3 and TRBJ1-1; the D gene is possibly TRBD1 (6 bases). The CDR3 nucleotides are TGTGCCATCGGGTTAGGGGGGGACACTGAAGCTTTCTTT. This gives the protein CAIGLGGDTEAFF.